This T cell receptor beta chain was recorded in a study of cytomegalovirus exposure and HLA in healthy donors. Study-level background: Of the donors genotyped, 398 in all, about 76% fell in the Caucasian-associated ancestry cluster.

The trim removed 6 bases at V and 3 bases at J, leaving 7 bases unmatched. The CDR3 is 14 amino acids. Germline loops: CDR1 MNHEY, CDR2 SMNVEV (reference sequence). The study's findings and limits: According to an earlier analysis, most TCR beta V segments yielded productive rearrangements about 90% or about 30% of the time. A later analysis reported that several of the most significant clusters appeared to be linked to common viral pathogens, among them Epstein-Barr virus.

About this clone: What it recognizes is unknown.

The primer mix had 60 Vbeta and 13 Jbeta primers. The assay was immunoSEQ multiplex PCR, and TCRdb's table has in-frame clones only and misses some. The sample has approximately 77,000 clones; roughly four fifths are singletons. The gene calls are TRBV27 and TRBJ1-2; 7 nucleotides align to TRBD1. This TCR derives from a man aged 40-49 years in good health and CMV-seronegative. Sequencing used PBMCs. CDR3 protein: CASSPDREHYGYTF. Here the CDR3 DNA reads TGTGCCAGCAGCCCCGACAGGGAACACTATGGCTACACCTTC.